This TCR beta chain comes out of a study of shared clonotypes between healthy human individuals. Whole-study findings and limits: Only a few donors were included, so the genetic and exposure-history diversity represented was limited. The sharing of 5% to 5.5% of naive CD4 clonotypes was seen across a handful of donors. What naive subsets generally showed was a larger estimated richness than memory subsets showed.

Concerning this clone itself: The antigen is not known.

Generated by immunoSEQ multiplex PCR, the TCRdb table keeps only in-frame clones and is missing some. The sample holds approximately 1.4 million clones, around 98% seen once. The clonotype comes from a man between 25 and 39 years old in good health. The specimen sequenced was naive CD4+ T cells sorted from blood. This sample's subset: CD45RA+ positively selected.

CDR3 DNA: TGCGCCAGCAGCCAAGGAACAGACGAAGATCAGCCCCAGCATTTT. Protein product: CASSQGTDEDQPQHF. The J gene is TRBJ1-5, the V gene TRBV4-1; D call uncertain. The CDR3 sequence is 15 residues long. Trimming cost V 1 base and J 5 bases, with 12 bases left between them. Per germline, CDR1 MGHRA and CDR2 YSYEKL.